This T cell receptor beta chain was documented in a study of CD8 T cells in Susac syndrome. Germline assignment: CDR1 SGHVS and CDR2 FQNEAQ. The trim removed 5 bases at V and 1 base at J, leaving 7 bases unmatched. The CDR3 runs 16 residues. The authors reverse transcribed 0.5 to 1 ug RNA with random hexamers. MiXCR, applied by TCRdb to the immunoSEQ multiplex PCR reads, yields one record per CDR3 protein. The table shows about 300,000 distinct CDR3 sequences, with roughly 85% occurring only once. Sample: CD8+ T cells from PBMCs. The receptor's source is a human donor with multiple sclerosis. This chain joins TRBV7-8 and TRBJ1-5, with 8 bases fitting TRBD1. CDR3 in amino acids: CASSMTGEGSNQPQHF. The DNA of the CDR3 is TGTGCCAGCAGCATGACAGGGGAAGGGAGCAATCAGCCCCAGCATTTT. The variable domain in full, with the rest retrieved from reference TRBV7-8 and TRBJ1-5, is GAGVSQSPRYKVAKRGQDVALRCDPISGHVSLFWYQQALGQGPEFLTYFQNEAQLDKSGLPSDRFFAERPEGSVSTLKIQRTQQEDSAVYLCASSMTGEGSNQPQHFGDGTRLSIL.